The 26 T cell receptor beta chains presented below share a single source sample, sequenced in a study of cytomegalovirus exposure and HLA in healthy donors. Use of 60 Vbeta and 13 Jbeta primers characterized the PCR. Assay used: immunoSEQ multiplex PCR; TCRdb lists only in-frame clones, some missing. Of more than 200,000 clones listed, approximately 80% are singletons. Sequenced material: PBMCs. Receptor source: a girl aged 2-15 years in good health and CMV-seronegative.

The sample holds a few counts of this clone. This rearrangement joins TRBV6-6 to TRBJ2-7; 7 bases line up with TRBD2. The CDR3 has 15 residues. V shed 7 bases, J shed 3 bases, and the junction held 12 bases outside the gene matches. The germline V gene encodes CDR1 MNHNY and CDR2 SVGAGI (reference sequence). The CDR3 DNA reads TGTGCCAGCACTCTCGGGGAGGGACTCCTCTACGAGCAGTACTTC. This codes for CASTLGEGLLYEQYF.

This rearrangement joins TRBV6-5 to TRBJ2-5, with D perhaps matching TRBD1 (5 bases). The CDR3 length is 15 residues. Germline V gene lookup returns CDR1 MNHEY and CDR2 SVGAGI. V was trimmed by 6 bases and J by 4 bases, leaving 18 bases between them. CDR3 sequence: CASRLTQGGLETQYF. In DNA, the CDR3 is TGTGCCAGCAGACTGACCCAGGGTGGATTAGAGACCCAGTACTTC.

The gene calls are TRBV13 and TRBJ1-2; 8 bases agree with TRBD1. CDR3 size: 15 residues. Germline CDR1 is PRHDT and CDR2 is FYEKMQ (reference sequence). J was trimmed by 6 bases and V by 5 bases; bases with no gene match: 11. Here the CDR3 reads CASSERTGSRHGYTF. The CDR3 DNA sequence: TGTGCCAGCAGCGAGAGGACAGGGAGCAGACATGGCTACACCTTC.

J is TRBJ2-5 and V is TRBV7-9; D ambiguous. V was pared by 6 bases and J by 1 base, with 12 bases between. Germline V gene data show CDR1 as SEHNR and CDR2 as FQNEAQ (reference sequence). This CDR3 comprises 14 residues. CDR3 protein: CASSLPIVQETQYF. In DNA, the CDR3 is TGTGCCAGCAGTCTCCCTATTGTCCAAGAGACCCAGTACTTC.

V usage is TRBV7-8 and J usage is TRBJ2-5; D is unresolved. The J call may be incorrect, as the DNA end agrees better with TRBJ2-7. The CDR3 spans 14 residues. CDR1 and CDR2 (germline): SGHVS, FQNEAQ. The CDR3 here is CASSLESWSYEQYF. The CDR3 DNA reads TGTGCCAGCAGCTTAGAGAGTTGGAGCTACGAGCAGTACTTC.

The chain joins TRBV25-1 to TRBJ2-6, with D perhaps TRBD1 (5 bases). Germline loops: CDR1 MGHDK, CDR2 SYGVNS. The CDR3 is made up of 18 amino acids. V lost 4 bases and J 1 base, leaving 17 bases between the germline ends. CDR3 in DNA: TGTGCCAGCAGTGGATCGGCTTTAGGGGTATCTGGGGCCAACGTCCTGACTTTC. It yields the protein CASSGSALGVSGANVLTF.

This clone has only a few counts. The CDR3 loop is CARSLASSGSCDEQFF. CDR3 DNA sequence: TGTGCCAGAAGCTTGGCTTCTAGCGGGAGTTGTGATGAGCAGTTCTTC. V usage is TRBV5-3 and J usage is TRBJ2-1, with 10 bases aligning to TRBD2. TRBV5-3 is reported as an ORF; its role is uncertain. V shed 0 bases and J 8 bases; nucleotides not matched to a gene: 8. The CDR3 has 16 residues.

CDR3 amino acids: CASSLVGHREHGYTF. The CDR3 nucleotides read TGTGCCAGCAGCTTGGTCGGACACAGGGAGCATGGCTACACCTTC. V gene TRBV5-5 combines with J gene TRBJ1-2, with a tentative D call TRBD1 (6 bases). V lost 0 bases and J lost 6, with 15 bases in between. This CDR3 has 15 residues. Germline CDR1 SGHKS, CDR2 YYEKEE (reference sequence).

The V and J genes are TRBV5-3 and TRBJ2-1, with 8 positions matching TRBD2. TRBV5-3 is annotated as an ORF whose role is uncertain. The CDR3 sequence is 13 residues long. J lost 8 bases, V lost 4 bases, and 5 bases had no gene match. In DNA form, the CDR3 reads TGTGCCAGAAGCCTCGGGGGGGGAGATGAGCAGTTCTTC. Its translation is CARSLGGGDEQFF.

This rearrangement joins TRBV30 to TRBJ1-3; D might be TRBD1 (6 bases). The germline V gene has CDR1 GTSNPN and CDR2 SVGIG (reference sequence). CDR3 size: 15 residues. V was pared by 5 bases and J by 0 bases, with 14 bases between. This chain's CDR3 is CAWHSPGASGNTIYF. In nucleotides, the CDR3 is TGTGCCTGGCATAGCCCAGGGGCCTCTGGAAACACCATATATTTT.

The chain joins TRBV19 to TRBJ1-5; D is perhaps TRBD1 (5 bases). Germline lookup yields CDR1 LNHDA and CDR2 SQIVND (reference sequence). The CDR3 is 12 residues long. V was pared by 4 bases and J by 9 bases, with 10 bases between. The CDR3 nucleotides are TGTGCCAGTAGTAGCAGGGAGGCGCCCCAGCATTTT. Translated: CASSSREAPQHF.

The chain has TRBV25-1 and TRBJ2-6; possibly TRBD1 for D (5 bases). This CDR3 region has 16 residues. Between the trimmed V and J ends, which lost 2 bases and 4 bases, there was a span of 12 bases. Germline V gene lookup returns CDR1 MGHDK and CDR2 SYGVNS. CDR3 in amino acids: CASSEQRQKGANVLTF. CDR3 DNA: TGTGCCAGCAGTGAACAAAGACAGAAAGGGGCCAACGTCCTGACTTTC.

The chain joins TRBV4-2 to TRBJ2-1, with 13 bases identical to TRBD2. The CDR3 loop spans 17 amino acids. The V gene end was trimmed by 2 bases and the J gene end by 9 bases; junction bases not matched to a gene: 10. Germline CDR1 reads LGHNA; CDR2 reads YNFKEQ. CDR3: CASSQPSGTSGASEQFF. In DNA, the CDR3 is TGTGCCAGCAGCCAACCTTCCGGGACTAGCGGGGCGAGTGAGCAGTTCTTC.

This clone was counted between two and nine times. This rearrangement joins TRBV10-3 to TRBJ1-4, with D unclear. Germline CDR1 ENHRY, CDR2 SYGVKD. V lost 3 bases, J lost 0 bases, and 5 bases lay in between. This CDR3 is built from 14 residues. The CDR3 DNA sequence: TGTGCCATCAGTGAACGGGCAACTAATGAAAAACTGTTTTTT. It yields the protein CAISERATNEKLFF.

The J gene is TRBJ2-3, the V gene TRBV5-6, with 9 bases identical to TRBD1. The CDR3 runs 17 residues. J gave up 4 bases and V 2 bases, and 11 bases lay outside the gene matches. Germline loops: CDR1 SGHDT, CDR2 YYEEEE. In DNA, the CDR3 is TGTGCCAGCAGCTTCTCTGCGGGACAGGGTCTTTCAGATACGCAGTATTTT. This sequence encodes CASSFSAGQGLSDTQYF.

The genes are TRBV6-6 and TRBJ2-1; tentatively, D is TRBD1 (5 bases). Germline V gives CDR1 MNHNY, CDR2 SVGAGI (reference sequence). V lost 6 bases and J lost 7, with 10 bases in between. The CDR3 is 12 amino acids. CDR3 residues: CASRGDGNEQFF. CDR3 DNA: TGTGCCAGCAGAGGGGATGGGAATGAGCAGTTCTTC.

The V call is TRBV7-6, the J call TRBJ2-3, with D possibly matching TRBD2 (5 bases). V was trimmed by 1 base and J by 0 bases, leaving 8 bases between them. The germline V gene encodes CDR1 SGHVS and CDR2 FNYEAQ. The CDR3 totals 15 residues. The CDR3 is CASSLERFSTDTQYF. The CDR3 bases are TGTGCCAGCAGCTTAGAGCGGTTCAGCACAGATACGCAGTATTTT.

This chain joins TRBV30 and TRBJ1-2; D is unresolved. CDR3 length: 13 residues. Trimming removed 4 bases from V and 3 bases from J, with 12 bases in between. CDR1 and CDR2 from the germline V gene are GTSNPN and SVGIG (reference sequence). CDR3 region: CAWTLRADYGYTF. The DNA of the CDR3 is TGTGCCTGGACACTAAGAGCGGACTATGGCTACACCTTC.

This chain links TRBV7-9 with TRBJ1-1, with TRBD1 as a possible D gene (6 bases). The CDR3 loop spans 14 amino acids. V lost 3 bases, J lost 1 base, and 9 bases lay in between. The germline gives CDR1 SEHNR, CDR2 FQNEAQ (reference sequence). CDR3: CASSLVQGNTEAFF. The CDR3 DNA reads TGTGCCAGCAGCTTGGTACAGGGGAACACTGAAGCTTTCTTT.

In its sample, this clone was seen once. The chain links TRBV2 to TRBJ1-1; 7 nucleotides agree with TRBD1. This CDR3 has 14 residues. J gave up 0 bases and V 3 bases, and 1 base lay outside the gene matches. Germline V gene data show CDR1 as SNHLY and CDR2 as FYNNEI. The CDR3: CASSDTGVNTEAFF. The CDR3 DNA reads TGTGCCAGCAGTGACACAGGGGTGAACACTGAAGCTTTCTTT.

This clone was seen a single time. The CDR3 coding sequence is TGCGCCAGCAGCCAAGGGGCAGAGGGCTATAATTCACCCCTCCACTTT. It is translated as CASSQGAEGYNSPLHF. The gene calls are TRBV4-1 and TRBJ1-6; no clear D. Trimming cost V 1 base and J 3 bases, with 10 bases left between them. There are 16 residues in the CDR3. CDR1 is MGHRA, CDR2 YSYEKL, per germline.

This clone was counted only a few times. The chain is built from TRBV2 and TRBJ2-3; TRBD2 matches at 8 bases. CDR3 length: 15 amino acids. Trimming at V came to 4 bases and at J to 11 bases, leaving 14 bases not matched to a gene. Germline loops: CDR1 SNHLY, CDR2 FYNNEI. The CDR3 DNA reads TGTGCCAGCAGTGTATCCCAGCGGGGGAATTCTTGGCAGTATTTT. Translation: CASSVSQRGNSWQYF.

The CDR3, as DNA: TGTGCCAGCAGTAAAACCGGGGCCGGGGGCTATGGCTACACCTTC. It encodes CASSKTGAGGYGYTF. The genes are TRBV6-5 and TRBJ1-2; D may be TRBD1 (5 bases). CDR3 length: 15 residues. V was clipped by 5 bases and J by 4 bases, with 17 bases between them. CDR1 is MNHEY, CDR2 SVGAGI, per germline.

This sequence joins TRBV7-7 and TRBJ2-5; the D gene is possibly TRBD2 (6 bases). The CDR3 has 15 residues. From germline, CDR1 is SSHAT and CDR2 FNYEAQ (reference sequence). V was cut by 5 bases and J by 5 bases, with 18 bases left in between. This CDR3 is CASSPFAGRMETQYF. In DNA form, the CDR3 reads TGTGCCAGCAGCCCTTTCGCGGGGAGAATGGAGACCCAGTACTTC.

This clone was seen more than once but under ten times. The V and J genes are TRBV5-4 and TRBJ2-3; 8 nucleotides align to TRBD1. V lost 3 bases to trimming and J lost 5 bases; unmatched junction nucleotides: 5. Germline V gene sequence: CDR1 SGHNT, CDR2 YYREEE (reference sequence). This CDR3 spans 14 amino acids. CDR3 nucleotides: TGTGCCAGCAGCTGGAGTACAGGGGGAGATACGCAGTATTTT. Translating gives CASSWSTGGDTQYF.

The chain links TRBV27 to TRBJ1-5, with D tentatively TRBD1 (5 bases). V gave up 5 bases and J gave up 5 bases, with 10 bases separating them. The germline CDR1 and CDR2 sequences are MNHEY and SMNVEV (reference sequence). The CDR3 consists of 13 residues. In DNA form, the CDR3 reads TGTGCCAGCAGTGCAGGGCCTTATCAGCCCCAGCATTTT. Translation: CASSAGPYQPQHF.